These T cell receptor beta chains were read from a single sample in a study of OX40 agonist ivuxolimab in advanced cancers. Sequencing used immunoSEQ multiplex PCR; TCRdb keeps in-frame clones, though not all of them. The sample has tens of thousands of clones; approximately 88% are singletons. The specimen comprised CD4+ or CD8+ T cells sorted from blood, sampled in a trial of the OX40 agonist ivuxolimab. The receptors derive from an adult with an advanced solid tumor such as melanoma, head and neck, liver or kidney cancer. CDR3s include the opening cysteine and the closing phenylalanine or tryptophan. Fields, in order: CDR3 protein, V gene.

CASSLDFYEQYF,TRBV5-5
CASSLTGGANNEQFF,TRBV11-3
CASSIESGARYGYTF,TRBV19
CSARVDYEQYF,TRBV20-1
CASSLRFTASTDTQYF,TRBV11-2
CASSLGKKLTDTQYF,TRBV11-2
CASSSSSYEQYF,TRBV9
CAWRNDQETQYF,TRBV30
CAGHRENTEAFF,TRBV30
CTSSSGQGFFVGNQPQHF,TRBV1
CASSLLGRMYGYTF,TRBV7-9
CASSQDWGAGMETQYF,TRBV4-1
CASSQRPGTTDTQYF,TRBV4-1
CASSYGKAGDYEQYF,TRBV6-5
CASSQGRKRGDTQYF,TRBV4-1
CASSLGENTGELFF,TRBV7-9
CATSRDRGAEKLFF,TRBV15
CASSPPGDNEQFF,TRBV7-9
CASSFNLVPLHF,TRBV5-6
CASRGGNYGYTF,TRBV11-3
CASSNPPTETQYF,TRBV19
CASSGSGSFIDTQYF,TRBV7-2
CASSIPFGLVLRQFF,TRBV19
CASSDGSNQPQHF,TRBV9
CASSYRDRGYGYTF,TRBV6-5
CASSYKGPGNTEAFF,TRBV6-5
CASSADRYGYTF,TRBV2
CASSKDEVSYEQYF,TRBV5-5
CASSSYPTGRGTEAFF,TRBV27
CASSLGDRMNTEAFF,TRBV6-5